This T cell receptor (beta chain) emerged from a study of control samples from healthy donors and cancer patients. This CDR3 is built from 16 residues. CDR1 is LGHNT, CDR2 FRNRAP, per germline. The V end was cut by 6 bases, the J end by 4 bases, with 19 bases between. TCRdb's table, derived via immunoSEQ multiplex PCR, lists solely in-frame clones and lacks some. Of fewer than 90,000 clones listed, about 87% were seen once; the top ten hold over 15%. The chain has TRBV12-5 and TRBJ2-1, with a tentative D call TRBD2 (7 bases). Sequencing input: blood. This sequence originates from a man aged 50 or older in good health. Here the CDR3 DNA reads TGTGCTAGTGGCCCTTCTCGGGGGGCGCGATACAATGAGCAGTTCTTC. Amino acid sequence: CASGPSRGARYNEQFF.